The rows below give T cell receptor beta chains drawn from one sample of a study of T cells in Graves' hyperthyroidism and ophthalmopathy. TCRdb re-called the multiplex PCR reads through MiXCR, storing one row per CDR3 protein. The repertoire consists of over 250,000 distinct CDR3 sequences, with over 20% occurring once and the leading ten covering approximately 60%. The material sequenced was blood. These receptors were collected from a man under 40 with Graves' ophthalmopathy. The CDR3 runs from the conserved cysteine through the conserved F or W. The D gene is left open where the match is weak. A row's size may be missing; if present it is once, few, many or a size class.

J,D,V,size,CDR3,DNA
TRBJ1-2,TRBD1,TRBV19,NA,CASSLPGQENYGYTF,TGTGCCAGTAGTCTCCCCGGACAGGAGAACTATGGCTACACCTTC
TRBJ2-2,NA,TRBV7-9,NA,CASSLRAVGGELFF,TGTGCCAGCAGCTTGAGAGCCGTGGGCGGGGAGCTGTTTTTT
TRBJ2-1,NA,TRBV7-8,few,CASSLGGQRSEQFF,TGTGCCAGCAGCTTAGGGGGTCAGCGGAGTGAGCAGTTCTTC
TRBJ1-2,NA,TRBV9,NA,CASSPHPRGNYGYTF,TGTGCCAGCAGCCCACACCCCAGGGGCAACTATGGCTACACCTTC
TRBJ2-2,NA,TRBV19,NA,CASSIDFSTGELFF,TGTGCCAGTAGTATAGATTTCAGCACCGGGGAGCTGTTTTTT
TRBJ2-2,NA,TRBV28,few,CASRPPGPYTGELFF,TGTGCCAGCAGACCCCCGGGCCCTTACACCGGGGAGCTGTTTTTT
TRBJ2-1,NA,TRBV7-2,NA,CASSVRPGHQYNEQFF,TGTGCCAGCAGCGTTAGACCGGGACACCAATACAATGAGCAGTTCTTC
TRBJ2-1,TRBD2,TRBV30,NA,CAMGLAGMNEQFF,TGTGCCATGGGACTAGCGGGAATGAATGAGCAGTTCTTC
TRBJ2-3,NA,TRBV2,many,CASSSIFPTDTQYF,TGTGCCAGCAGTTCAATTTTCCCCACAGATACGCAGTATTTT
TRBJ2-5,NA,TRBV29-1,NA,CSVEEGDSQETQYF,TGCAGCGTTGAAGAGGGGGACTCACAAGAGACCCAGTACTTC
TRBJ2-2,TRBD2,TRBV11-2,many,CASSFILAGATGELFF,TGTGCCAGCAGCTTTATCCTAGCGGGAGCCACCGGGGAGCTGTTTTTT
TRBJ1-5,NA,TRBV30,few,CAWSARQAGQPQHF,TGTGCCTGGAGTGCGAGGCAGGCAGGCCAGCCCCAGCATTTT
TRBJ2-7,TRBD2,TRBV4-2,once,CASSQETSGSVLSYEQYF,TGTGCCAGCAGCCAAGAAACTAGCGGGAGTGTTTTATCCTACGAGCAGTACTTC
TRBJ2-1,TRBD1,TRBV7-6,few,CASSLGFGTGLSEQFF,TGTGCCAGCAGCTTAGGGTTCGGGACAGGGTTAAGTGAGCAGTTCTTC
TRBJ2-5,TRBD2,TRBV28,few,CASRSTSGKQETQYF,TGTGCCAGCCGATCGACTAGCGGTAAACAAGAGACCCAGTACTTC
TRBJ1-5,NA,TRBV5-1,NA,CASSLATGGGQPQHF,TGCGCCAGCAGCTTAGCGACAGGAGGGGGTCAGCCCCAGCATTTT
TRBJ2-7,TRBD1,TRBV20-1,few,CSAKWDRGHEQYF,TGCAGTGCTAAGTGGGACAGGGGCCACGAGCAGTACTTC
TRBJ2-2,TRBD2,TRBV3-1,many,CASSQGSGRAGELFF,TGTGCCAGCAGCCAAGGCTCGGGGAGGGCCGGGGAGCTGTTTTTT
TRBJ2-1,TRBD1,TRBV19,NA,CASSIGGTGINEQFF,TGTGCCAGTAGTATAGGAGGGACAGGGATAAATGAGCAGTTCTTC
TRBJ1-1,NA,TRBV7-9,few,CASSLGREAFF,TGTGCCAGCAGCTTGGGGAGGGAAGCTTTCTTT
TRBJ2-7,NA,TRBV4-1,few,CASSQARGRNEQYF,TGCGCCAGCAGCCAAGCTCGGGGGAGAAACGAGCAGTACTTC
TRBJ2-1,NA,TRBV7-3,NA,CASSSPGLASSSYNEQFF,TGTGCCAGCAGCTCCCCTGGGTTGGCCTCTAGCTCCTACAATGAGCAGTTCTTC
TRBJ1-2,TRBD1,TRBV9,few,CASSVGQGVGGYTF,TGTGCCAGCAGCGTGGGACAGGGAGTAGGTGGCTACACCTTC
TRBJ2-7,TRBD2,TRBV7-3,NA,CASSATVLAGAYYEQYF,TGTGCCAGCAGCGCAACCGTACTAGCGGGAGCGTACTACGAGCAGTACTTC
TRBJ1-1,NA,TRBV20-1,many,CSARPLTMNTEAFF,TGCAGTGCTAGACCGTTGACTATGAACACTGAAGCTTTCTTT
TRBJ2-1,NA,TRBV28,many,CASSLDLYREQFF,TGTGCCAGCAGTTTGGACCTTTATAGGGAGCAGTTCTTC
TRBJ1-5,NA,TRBV20-1,many,CSASQGRHQPQHF,TGCAGTGCTAGTCAAGGGAGACATCAGCCCCAGCATTTT
TRBJ2-1,TRBD2,TRBV20-1,few,CSAPSGGLNEQFF,TGCAGTGCCCCCTCCGGGGGACTAAATGAGCAGTTCTTC
TRBJ2-4,NA,TRBV29-1,NA,CSVEGGAAKNIQYF,TGCAGCGTTGAAGGGGGCGCAGCCAAAAACATTCAGTACTTC
TRBJ2-4,TRBD2,TRBV3-1,NA,CASSPTTSSTLAKNIQYF,TGTGCCAGCTCACCGACGACTAGCTCTACACTAGCCAAAAACATTCAGTACTTC
TRBJ1-1,NA,TRBV11-2,NA,CASSADLMAEAFF,TGTGCCAGCAGCGCTGATTTGATGGCTGAAGCTTTCTTT
TRBJ2-1,NA,TRBV20-1,NA,CSASVDNEQFF,TGCAGTGCTAGTGTGGACAATGAGCAGTTCTTC
TRBJ2-3,TRBD2,TRBV11-3,few,CASGYRGRESLDTQYF,TGTGCCAGCGGCTATCGAGGGCGGGAGTCCCTAGATACGCAGTATTTT
TRBJ2-5,NA,TRBV27,few,CASSSPSARATQYF,TGTGCCAGCAGTTCCCCCAGTGCGAGAGCGACCCAGTACTTC
TRBJ2-1,TRBD2,TRBV12-3/TRBV12-4,NA,CASSFWTRSHNEQFF,TGTGCCAGCAGTTTCTGGACTAGAAGCCACAATGAGCAGTTCTTC
TRBJ2-3,NA,TRBV7-9,NA,CASSSGNGADTQYF,TGTGCCAGCAGCTCGGGGAACGGGGCAGATACGCAGTATTTT